This T cell receptor (beta chain) was found in a study of control samples from healthy donors and cancer patients. TCRdb keeps only in-frame clones here, not all; method: immunoSEQ multiplex PCR. In the table there are about 250,000 clones, about four fifths of which are singletons. The table lists this clone with a count of one. The sample carries other DNA sequences with the same CDR3. The CDR3 totals 13 residues. V was cut by 8 bases and J by 1 base, with 11 bases left in between. CDR1 and CDR2 (germline): SNHLY, FYNNEI. The sequence derives from a woman in her fifties or sixties with lung cancer. The sample taken for sequencing was PBMCs. This chain links TRBV2 with TRBJ1-1, with D hard to call. The CDR3 protein is CASSLDSNTEAFF. CDR3 DNA: TGTGCCAGCTCCCTCGATTCGAACACTGAAGCTTTCTTT.